Presented here are 28 T cell receptor beta chains from one specimen sequenced in a study of early T cells in non-severe SARS-CoV-2 infection. TCRdb re-called the 5' RACE reads with MiXCR, one entry per CDR3 protein. The table shows tens of thousands of distinct CDR3 sequences, with 9.5% to 15% occurring only once. The sample consisted of whole blood, taken at baseline. The receptors come from an adult who was a healthcare worker with PCR-confirmed SARS-CoV-2 infection or an uninfected control (not recorded which).

This clonotype was seen at least ten times. This CDR3 reads CASSPGLAGASSYNEQFF. The CDR3 region has the DNA TGTGCCAGCAGCCCGGGACTAGCGGGGGCCAGCTCCTACAATGAGCAGTTCTTC. This sequence joins TRBV12-3 or TRBV12-4 and TRBJ2-1; 14 bases are a match to TRBD2. V shed 6 bases, J shed 0 bases, and the junction held 7 bases outside the gene matches. CDR3 length equals 18 residues.

This chain uses TRBV4-2 with TRBJ2-6; perhaps TRBD2 as D (6 bases). The CDR3 covers 15 residues. V was trimmed by 4 bases and J by 1 base, leaving 8 bases between them. CDR1 LGHNA and CDR2 YNFKEQ come from the germline V gene. CDR3 bases: TGTGCCAGCAGCCCGCGGGATTCTGGGGCCAACGTCCTGACTTTC. It encodes CASSPRDSGANVLTF.

This clonotype was detected only a few times. The chain employs TRBV5-1 and TRBJ2-7; TRBD1 is a possible D gene (6 bases). CDR1 and CDR2 (germline): SGHRS, YFSETQ. This CDR3 is built from 14 residues. The V end was cut by 4 bases, the J end by 2 bases, with 13 bases between. The CDR3 sequence: CASSPRGDPYEQYF. The CDR3 nucleotides read TGCGCCAGCAGCCCCAGGGGCGATCCCTACGAGCAGTACTTC.

The rearrangement uses TRBV29-1 and TRBJ2-3, with D unresolved. The CDR3 covers 12 residues. Germline CDR1 reads SQVTM; CDR2 reads ANQGSEA. The CDR3 coding sequence is TGCAGTTTCCGGGCTAGCACAGATACGCAGTATTTT. It encodes CSFRASTDTQYF.

In its sample, this clonotype was seen many times. This chain connects TRBV12-3 or TRBV12-4 to TRBJ2-1; 9 nucleotides line up with TRBD2. The CDR3 totals 16 residues. The V gene end was trimmed by 4 bases and the J gene end by 8 bases; junction bases not matched to a gene: 12. The DNA for the CDR3 is TGTGCCAGCAGTTCCCCTGGTCGGCGGGGGGGCGATGAGCAGTTCTTC. Translating gives CASSSPGRRGGDEQFF.

A few counts support this clonotype. The gene calls are TRBV20-1 and TRBJ1-1; D gene uncertain. The CDR3 is made up of 15 amino acids. Germline loops: CDR1 DFQATT, CDR2 SNEGSKA (reference sequence). V shed 1 base and J shed 0 bases, with 12 bases lying between them. In DNA, the CDR3 is TGCAGTGCTAGAGGGCAGGTGATCATGAACACTGAAGCTTTCTTT. It yields the protein CSARGQVIMNTEAFF.

This clonotype was seen only a few times. The V gene is TRBV27, the J gene TRBJ2-7; 14 bases fit TRBD2. Unmatched junction bases numbered 4, after V lost 4 bases and J lost 2 bases. The CDR3 contains 16 residues. CDR1 and CDR2 (germline): MNHEY, SMNVEV (reference sequence). The CDR3 DNA reads TGTGCCAGCAGTTCAGGACTAGCGGGGGGACCCTACGAGCAGTACTTC. This encodes CASSSGLAGGPYEQYF.

This clonotype was found many times. The chain links TRBV4-3 to TRBJ1-4; 7 nucleotides match TRBD1. The CDR3 contains 17 residues. CDR1 and CDR2 from the germline V gene are LGHNA and YSLEER. V shed 0 bases, J shed 2 bases, and the junction held 6 bases outside the gene matches. CDR3 DNA sequence: TGCGCCAGCAGCCAAGAGAGAACACAGGGGACTAATGAAAAACTGTTTTTT. It is translated as CASSQERTQGTNEKLFF.

This clonotype was detected many times. The rearrangement joins TRBV5-1 to TRBJ1-5, with no clear D. The germline V gene has CDR1 SGHRS and CDR2 YFSETQ. This CDR3 has 14 amino acids. Trimming took off 2 bases at V and 2 bases at J, with 8 bases between the two ends. The CDR3 region is CASSFSGGNQPQHF. Written as DNA, the CDR3 is TGCGCCAGCAGCTTCAGCGGGGGCAATCAGCCCCAGCATTTT.

The chain has TRBV20-1 and TRBJ1-4; D is unclear. Germline loops: CDR1 DFQATT, CDR2 SNEGSKA (reference sequence). The V end was cut by 4 bases, the J end by 7 bases, with 13 bases between. CDR3 size: 13 residues. CDR3 sequence reads: CSAKDRSGEKLFF. The CDR3 DNA sequence: TGCAGTGCTAAGGACCGGTCGGGTGAAAAACTGTTTTTT.

The chain combines TRBV11-2 with TRBJ2-3; 7 bases align to TRBD1. Trimming at V came to 5 bases and at J to 2 bases, leaving 13 bases not matched to a gene. Germline V gene lookup returns CDR1 SGHAT and CDR2 FQNNGV. The CDR3 extends over 17 amino acids. The CDR3 nucleotides read TGTGCCAGCAGCCTCCGTCCCCGAGGGGGCTCCACAGATACGCAGTATTTT. Its protein product is CASSLRPRGGSTDTQYF.

This clonotype was counted ten times or more. V gene TRBV19 combines with J gene TRBJ2-6; D is ambiguous. The CDR3 extends over 14 amino acids. Germline CDR1 reads LNHDA; CDR2 reads SQIVND (reference sequence). Trimming cost V 6 bases and J 1 base, with 7 bases left between them. In DNA form, the CDR3 reads TGTGCCAGTAGGGATCTATCTGGGGCCAACGTCCTGACTTTC. Translation gives CASRDLSGANVLTF.

This clonotype was picked up many times. The rearrangement links TRBV6-1 to TRBJ1-6; D gene uncertain. Trimming cost V 7 bases and J 6 bases, with 10 bases left between them. Germline V CDR1 and CDR2: MNHNS, SASEGT. The CDR3 has 13 residues. The CDR3 DNA is TGTGCCAGCACGGACCGTCTTAATTCACCCCTCCACTTT. Translating gives CASTDRLNSPLHF.

This clonotype was recorded at least ten times. This chain links TRBV29-1 with TRBJ1-2; the D gene is possibly TRBD1 (6 bases). In germline, CDR1 is SQVTM, CDR2 ANQGSEA. The CDR3 contains 14 residues. The germline V and J ends were trimmed by 3 bases and 1 base, with 12 bases remaining between them. The CDR3 here is CSVEWGRGNYGYTF. The DNA for the CDR3 is TGCAGCGTTGAGTGGGGCAGGGGTAACTATGGCTACACCTTC.

This clonotype appeared many times. This rearrangement joins TRBV2 to TRBJ2-3; D gene uncertain. The CDR3 sequence is 16 residues long. Germline values: CDR1 SNHLY, CDR2 FYNNEI. V was shortened by 1 base and J by 2 bases, with 13 bases between the two germline ends. CDR3 sequence: CASSEGPGPSTDTQYF. CDR3 bases: TGTGCCAGCAGTGAAGGTCCGGGTCCCTCCACAGATACGCAGTATTTT.

This clonotype was seen more than once but under ten times. The rearrangement uses TRBV6-5 and TRBJ2-1, with D maybe TRBD2 (6 bases). The V and J ends lost 10 bases and 2 bases respectively, with 12 bases between them. The CDR3 sequence is 13 residues long. CDR1 and CDR2 (germline): MNHEY, SVGAGI. The CDR3 DNA follows: TGTGCCATCCCCAAGCGGGCCTACAATGAGCAGTTCTTC. Encoded protein: CAIPKRAYNEQFF.

This clonotype has only a few counts. The J gene is TRBJ2-1, the V gene TRBV28; D is undetermined. V was clipped by 3 bases and J by 7 bases, with 7 bases between them. The CDR3 has 12 residues. Germline loops: CDR1 MDHEN, CDR2 SYDVKM. The CDR3 region has the DNA TGTGCCAGCAGTTTCAAGGCAAATGAGCAGTTCTTC. Its translation is CASSFKANEQFF.

The chain carries TRBV7-9 and TRBJ1-6; D is unresolved. CDR1 and CDR2 (germline): SEHNR, FQNEAQ (reference sequence). Trimming shortened V by 6 bases and J by 0 bases, and 9 bases separated the two germline ends. This CDR3 comprises 15 residues. The chain's CDR3 is CASSPASSYNSPLHF. The DNA for the CDR3 is TGTGCCAGCAGTCCAGCGAGCTCCTATAATTCACCCCTCCACTTT.

J is TRBJ2-7 and V is TRBV28; weak D call: TRBD2 (5 bases). Per germline, CDR1 MDHEN and CDR2 SYDVKM. The CDR3 spans 14 residues. The ends were cut back, 3 bases at V and 2 bases at J, with 11 bases in the middle. The DNA of the CDR3 is TGTGCCAGCAGTTTCCGAGGGAAGCCCTACGAGCAGTACTTC. It is translated as CASSFRGKPYEQYF. The complete variable domain, with remaining parts taken from reference TRBV28 and TRBJ2-7, reads DVKVTQSSRYLVKRTGEKVFLECVQDMDHENMFWYRQDPGLGLRLIYFSYDVKMKEKGDIPEGYSVSREKKERFSLILESASTNQTSMYLCASSFRGKPYEQYFGPGTRLTVT.

This clonotype has a handful of counts. This sequence joins TRBV12-3 or TRBV12-4 and TRBJ1-2; unclear D gene. This CDR3 region has 16 residues. V was shortened by 0 bases and J by 0 bases, with 11 bases between the two germline ends. The CDR3 reads CASSLATTSPNYGYTF. CDR3 DNA sequence: TGTGCCAGCAGTTTAGCGACAACAAGCCCTAACTATGGCTACACCTTC.

This chain links TRBV11-2 with TRBJ1-2, with a possible D match to TRBD1 (5 bases). Germline CDR1 and CDR2: SGHAT and FQNNGV. V was pared by 3 bases and J by 4 bases, with 18 bases between. The CDR3 runs to 16 residues. The CDR3 loop reads CASSFSAGREPYGYTF. The DNA of the CDR3 is TGTGCCAGCAGCTTTTCGGCAGGGAGGGAACCCTATGGCTACACCTTC.

This clonotype is medium-sized by share. A junction end diverges from the germline sequence, so it may reflect a read error. The rearrangement links TRBV5-1 to TRBJ2-5; no clear D. Germline assignment: CDR1 SGHRS and CDR2 YFSETQ. The length of the CDR3 is 11 residues. CDR3 in DNA: TGTGCCAGCAGCTTAGAAGAGACCCAGTACTTC. Its translation is CASSLEETQYF.

This rearrangement joins TRBV6-2 or TRBV6-3 to TRBJ1-4; TRBD1 agrees at 8 bases. In germline, CDR1 is MNHEY, CDR2 SVGEGT. This CDR3 is 14 amino acids long. The V gene end was trimmed by 6 bases and the J gene end by 7 bases; junction bases not matched to a gene: 7. This chain's CDR3 is CASRRSDRAEKLFF. The CDR3 coding sequence is TGTGCCAGCAGACGATCGGACAGGGCTGAAAAACTGTTTTTT.

At least ten counts were recorded for this clonotype. The chain employs TRBV3-1 and TRBJ2-1; D gene ambiguous. CDR1 and CDR2 (germline): LGHDT, YNNKEL (reference sequence). The CDR3 is 13 residues long. Between the trimmed V and J ends, which lost 2 bases and 4 bases, there was a span of 6 bases. CDR3 nucleotides: TGTGCCAGCAGCCAACCAAAATACAATGAGCAGTTCTTC. As protein: CASSQPKYNEQFF.

This clonotype was found many times. The chain couples TRBV2 to TRBJ1-4, with 9 bases that match TRBD1. Per the germline V gene, CDR1 is SNHLY and CDR2 is FYNNEI. This CDR3 is 15 amino acids long. V shed 5 bases, J shed 2 bases, and the junction held 3 bases outside the gene matches. The CDR3 protein is CASSLQGATNEKLFF. For the CDR3, the DNA is TGTGCCAGCAGTCTACAGGGGGCTACTAATGAAAAACTGTTTTTT. Combining the CDR3 with reference TRBV2 and TRBJ1-4 gives the whole variable domain EPEVTQTPSHQVTQMGQEVILRCVPISNHLYFYWYRQILGQKVEFLVSFYNNEISEKSEIFDDQFSVERPDGSNFTLKIRSTKLEDSAMYFCASSLQGATNEKLFFGSGTQLSVL.

This clonotype has a count of ten or more. The rearrangement links TRBV20-1 to TRBJ2-7; 8 nucleotides align to TRBD2. From germline, CDR1 is DFQATT and CDR2 SNEGSKA (reference sequence). J was trimmed by 0 bases and V by 2 bases; bases with no gene match: 0. CDR3 size: 13 residues. The CDR3 reads CSARRGGSYEQYF. For the CDR3, the DNA is TGCAGTGCTAGACGGGGGGGCTCCTACGAGCAGTACTTC.

This clonotype was observed a few times. This chain links TRBV12-3 or TRBV12-4 with TRBJ2-5; 8 nucleotides match TRBD1. J gave up 3 bases and V 6 bases, and 6 bases lay outside the gene matches. CDR3 length equals 14 residues. CDR3 sequence (DNA): TGTGCCAGCAGGGCGACGACAGGGGAAGAGACCCAGTACTTC. Its translation is CASRATTGEETQYF.

The chain employs TRBV12-3 or TRBV12-4 and TRBJ1-1; no clear D gene. The CDR3 is 12 amino acids. The ends were cut back, 6 bases at V and 5 bases at J, with 10 bases in the middle. CDR3 in amino acids: CASRREGTEAFF. The CDR3 nucleotides are TGTGCCAGCAGAAGGGAGGGAACTGAAGCTTTCTTT.